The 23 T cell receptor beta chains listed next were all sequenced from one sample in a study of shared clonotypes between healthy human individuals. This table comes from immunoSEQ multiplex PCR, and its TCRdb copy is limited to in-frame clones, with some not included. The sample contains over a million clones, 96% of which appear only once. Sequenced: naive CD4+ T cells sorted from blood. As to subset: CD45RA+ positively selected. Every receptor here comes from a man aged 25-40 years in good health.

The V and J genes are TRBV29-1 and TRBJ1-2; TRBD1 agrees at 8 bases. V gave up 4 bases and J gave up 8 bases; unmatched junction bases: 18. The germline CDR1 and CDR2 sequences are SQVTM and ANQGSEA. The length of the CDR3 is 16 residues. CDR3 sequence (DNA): TGCAGCGTTGGAGGCGGGACAGGTGACAGAACACCGGGCTACACCTTC. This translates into CSVGGGTGDRTPGYTF.

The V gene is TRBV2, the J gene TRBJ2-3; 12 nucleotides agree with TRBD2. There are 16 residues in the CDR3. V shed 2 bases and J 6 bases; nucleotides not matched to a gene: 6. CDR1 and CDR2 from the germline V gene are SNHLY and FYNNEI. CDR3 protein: CASSEKTSGSWDTQYF. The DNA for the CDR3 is TGTGCCAGCAGTGAAAAGACTAGCGGGAGCTGGGATACGCAGTATTTT.

CDR3 bases: TGTGCCAGCGCTATAATTGACGAGCAGTACTTC. Amino acid sequence: CASAIIDEQYF. The chain combines TRBV28 with TRBJ2-7; D gene uncertain. V lost 8 bases and J lost 5, with 10 bases in between. The CDR3 runs 11 residues. From germline, CDR1 is MDHEN and CDR2 SYDVKM.

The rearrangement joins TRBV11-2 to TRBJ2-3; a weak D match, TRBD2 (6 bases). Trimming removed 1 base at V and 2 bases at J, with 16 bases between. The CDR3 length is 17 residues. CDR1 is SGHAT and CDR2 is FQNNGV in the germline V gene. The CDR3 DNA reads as TGTGCCAGCAGCTTAGTCCAACTAGCATTCCTCACAGATACGCAGTATTTT. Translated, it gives CASSLVQLAFLTDTQYF.

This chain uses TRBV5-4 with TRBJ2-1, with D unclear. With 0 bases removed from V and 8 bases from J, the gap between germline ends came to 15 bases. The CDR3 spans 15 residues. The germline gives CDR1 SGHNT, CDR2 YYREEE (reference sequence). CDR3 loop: CASSLARLSGDEQFF. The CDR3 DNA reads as TGTGCCAGCAGCTTGGCCAGGCTTAGTGGGGATGAGCAGTTCTTC. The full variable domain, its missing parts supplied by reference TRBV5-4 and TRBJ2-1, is ETGVTQSPTHLIKTRGQQVTLRCSSQSGHNTVSWYQQALGQGPQFIFQYYREEENGRGNFPPRFSGLQFPNYSSELNVNALELDDSALYLCASSLARLSGDEQFFGPGTRLTVL.

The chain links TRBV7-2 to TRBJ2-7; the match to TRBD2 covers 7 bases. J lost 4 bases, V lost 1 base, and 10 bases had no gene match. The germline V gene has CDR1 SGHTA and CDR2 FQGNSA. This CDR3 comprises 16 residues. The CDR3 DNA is TGTGCCAGCAGCTTAGGGTTTACAGCGGGGACTTACGAGCAGTACTTC. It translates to CASSLGFTAGTYEQYF.

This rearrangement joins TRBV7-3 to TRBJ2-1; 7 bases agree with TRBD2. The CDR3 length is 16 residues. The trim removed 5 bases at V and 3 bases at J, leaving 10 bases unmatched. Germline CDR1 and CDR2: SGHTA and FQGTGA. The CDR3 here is CASSPVVAGVYNEQFF. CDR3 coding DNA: TGTGCCAGCAGCCCCGTAGTAGCGGGTGTCTACAATGAGCAGTTCTTC.

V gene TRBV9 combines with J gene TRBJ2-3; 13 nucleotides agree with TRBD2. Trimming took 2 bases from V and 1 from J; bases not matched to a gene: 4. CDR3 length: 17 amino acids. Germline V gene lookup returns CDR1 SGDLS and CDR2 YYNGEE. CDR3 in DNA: TGTGCCAGCAGCGTGACTAGCGGGGGGCTTGGCACAGATACGCAGTATTTT. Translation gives CASSVTSGGLGTDTQYF.

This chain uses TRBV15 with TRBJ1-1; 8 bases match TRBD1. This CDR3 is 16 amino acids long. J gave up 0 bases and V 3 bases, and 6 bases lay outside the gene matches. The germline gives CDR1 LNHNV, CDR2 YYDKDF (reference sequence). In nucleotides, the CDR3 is TGTGCCACCAGCAGGTCCGGGACAGGATTGAACACTGAAGCTTTCTTT. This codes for CATSRSGTGLNTEAFF.

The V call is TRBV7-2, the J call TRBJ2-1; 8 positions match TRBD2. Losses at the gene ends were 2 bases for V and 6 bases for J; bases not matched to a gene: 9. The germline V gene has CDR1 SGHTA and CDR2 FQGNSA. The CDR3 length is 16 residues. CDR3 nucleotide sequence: TGTGCCAGCAGCTTATTCGCGGGAGGTTCGATCAATGAGCAGTTCTTC. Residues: CASSLFAGGSINEQFF. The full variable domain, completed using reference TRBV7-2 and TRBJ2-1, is GAGVSQSPSNKVTEKGKDVELRCDPISGHTALYWYRQSLGQGLEFLIYFQGNSAPDKSGLPSDRFSAERTGGSVSTLTIQRTQQEDSAVYLCASSLFAGGSINEQFFGPGTRLTVL.

CDR3 sequence: CASSSTGTPRWEQYF. CDR3 sequence (DNA): TGTGCCAGCAGTAGTACCGGGACGCCCCGTTGGGAGCAGTACTTC. The V and J genes are TRBV27 and TRBJ2-7; D might be TRBD1 or TRBD2, each matching 5 bases. The CDR3 is 15 amino acids. Germline values: CDR1 MNHEY, CDR2 SMNVEV (reference sequence). V was cut by 5 bases and J by 7 bases, with 21 bases left in between.

CDR3 DNA: TGCGCCAGCAGCTTGGAAGGACAGGGGGTGGGCACAGATACGCAGTATTTT. As protein: CASSLEGQGVGTDTQYF. V is TRBV5-1 and J is TRBJ2-3, with 10 bases fitting TRBD1. Germline trimming cut 0 bases from V and 1 base from J; bases unmatched to any gene: 5. Germline CDR1 SGHRS, CDR2 YFSETQ. The CDR3 loop spans 17 amino acids.

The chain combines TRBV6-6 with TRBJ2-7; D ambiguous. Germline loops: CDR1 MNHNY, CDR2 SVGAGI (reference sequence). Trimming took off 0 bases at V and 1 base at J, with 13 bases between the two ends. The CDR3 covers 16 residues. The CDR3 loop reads CASSYSGQSPSYEQYF. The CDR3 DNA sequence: TGTGCCAGCAGTTACTCGGGTCAGTCACCATCCTACGAGCAGTACTTC.

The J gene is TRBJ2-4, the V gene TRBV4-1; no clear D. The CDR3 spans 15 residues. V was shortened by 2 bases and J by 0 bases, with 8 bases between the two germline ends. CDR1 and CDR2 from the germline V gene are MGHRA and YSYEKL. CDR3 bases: TGCGCCAGCAGCCAACAGGTCCTAGCCAAAAACATTCAGTACTTC. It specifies CASSQQVLAKNIQYF.

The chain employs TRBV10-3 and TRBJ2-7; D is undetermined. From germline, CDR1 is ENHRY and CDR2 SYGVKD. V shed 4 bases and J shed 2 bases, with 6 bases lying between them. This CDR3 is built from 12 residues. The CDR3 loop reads CAISAPAYEQYF. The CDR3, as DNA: TGTGCCATCAGTGCTCCGGCCTACGAGCAGTACTTC.

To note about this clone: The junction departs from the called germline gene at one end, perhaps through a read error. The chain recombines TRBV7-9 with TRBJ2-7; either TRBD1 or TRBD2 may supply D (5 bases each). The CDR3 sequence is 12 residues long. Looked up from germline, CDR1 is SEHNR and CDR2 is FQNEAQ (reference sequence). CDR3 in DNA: TGTACCAGTGGGGGAAACTCCTACGAGCAGTACTTC. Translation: CTSGGNSYEQYF.

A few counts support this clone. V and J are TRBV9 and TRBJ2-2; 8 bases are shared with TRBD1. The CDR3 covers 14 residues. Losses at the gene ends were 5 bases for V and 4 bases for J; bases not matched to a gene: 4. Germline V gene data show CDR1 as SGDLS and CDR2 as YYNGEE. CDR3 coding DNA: TGTGCCAGCAGTATGGGACAGGTCACCGGGGAGCTGTTTTTT. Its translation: CASSMGQVTGELFF.

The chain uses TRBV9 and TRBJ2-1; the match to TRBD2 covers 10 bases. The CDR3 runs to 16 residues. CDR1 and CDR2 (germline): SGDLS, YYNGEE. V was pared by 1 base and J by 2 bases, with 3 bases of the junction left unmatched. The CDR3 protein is CASSVSGLAAYNEQFF. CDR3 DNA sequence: TGTGCCAGCAGCGTATCAGGACTAGCGGCCTACAATGAGCAGTTCTTC.

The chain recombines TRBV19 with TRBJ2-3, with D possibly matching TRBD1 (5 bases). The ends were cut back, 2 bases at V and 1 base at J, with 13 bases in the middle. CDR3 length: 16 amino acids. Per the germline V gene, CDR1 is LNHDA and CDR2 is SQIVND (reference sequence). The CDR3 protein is CASSILNPRGTDTQYF. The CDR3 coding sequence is TGTGCCAGTAGTATACTGAATCCCAGGGGCACAGATACGCAGTATTTT.

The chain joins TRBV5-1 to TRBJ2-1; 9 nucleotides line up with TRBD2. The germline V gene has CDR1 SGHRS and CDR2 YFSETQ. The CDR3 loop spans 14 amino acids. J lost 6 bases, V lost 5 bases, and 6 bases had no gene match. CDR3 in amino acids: CASRPAGGINEQFF. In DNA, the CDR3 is TGCGCCAGCAGACCAGCGGGAGGAATCAATGAGCAGTTCTTC. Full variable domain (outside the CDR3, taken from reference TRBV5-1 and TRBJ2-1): KAGVTQTPRYLIKTRGQQVTLSCSPISGHRSVSWYQQTPGQGLQFLFEYFSETQRNKGNFPGRFSGRQFSNSRSEMNVSTLELGDSALYLCASRPAGGINEQFFGPGTRLTVL.

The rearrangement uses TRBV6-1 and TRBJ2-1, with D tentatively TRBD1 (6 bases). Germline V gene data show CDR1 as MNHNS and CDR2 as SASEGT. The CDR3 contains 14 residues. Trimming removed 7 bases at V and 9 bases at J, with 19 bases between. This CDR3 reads CASKTGYGYSEQFF. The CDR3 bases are TGTGCCAGCAAAACAGGGTATGGTTATAGTGAGCAGTTCTTC.

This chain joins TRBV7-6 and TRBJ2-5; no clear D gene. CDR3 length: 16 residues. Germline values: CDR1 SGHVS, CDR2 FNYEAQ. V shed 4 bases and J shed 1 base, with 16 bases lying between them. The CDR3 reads CASSSERAFIQETQYF. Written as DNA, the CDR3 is TGTGCCAGCAGCTCCGAAAGGGCGTTTATCCAAGAGACCCAGTACTTC.

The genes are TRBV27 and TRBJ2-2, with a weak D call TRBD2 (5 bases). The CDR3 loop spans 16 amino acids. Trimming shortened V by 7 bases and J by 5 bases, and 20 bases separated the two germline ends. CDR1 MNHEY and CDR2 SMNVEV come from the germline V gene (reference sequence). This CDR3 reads CASMGGYTLKTGELFF. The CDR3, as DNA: TGTGCCAGCATGGGCGGGTACACCCTGAAAACCGGGGAGCTGTTTTTT.